This TCR beta chain was identified in a study of blood T cell repertoires in COVID-19. Study-level information: COVID-19 samples, acute and convalescent, were from the United States, Italy and Spain. The analysed material was cDNA or gDNA that came from T cells, B-cell-depleted T cells, or PBMCs.

There are a few counts of this clone. As handled by the study authors: From reference gene primer amplification, estimates of nucleated cell counts were derived. Profiling relied on immunoSEQ multiplex PCR, and the TCRdb table lists in-frame clones only, not all of them. That table supplies the V and J calls and clone size; D and trimming were determined from the DNA. The sample records about 110,000 clones, 85% being singletons. Germline lookup yields CDR1 SGHNT and CDR2 YENEEA. V was clipped by 5 bases and J by 2 bases; unmatched bases: 1. This CDR3 is 13 amino acids long. The chain couples TRBV11-3 to TRBJ1-1; TRBD1 aligns across 8 bases. The sequenced sample consisted of peripheral blood. This sequence was found in a human donor in a cohort sampled during active COVID-19. The chain's CDR3 is CASSDRGNTEAFF. The CDR3 DNA follows: TGTGCCAGCAGCGACAGGGGAAACACTGAAGCTTTCTTT.